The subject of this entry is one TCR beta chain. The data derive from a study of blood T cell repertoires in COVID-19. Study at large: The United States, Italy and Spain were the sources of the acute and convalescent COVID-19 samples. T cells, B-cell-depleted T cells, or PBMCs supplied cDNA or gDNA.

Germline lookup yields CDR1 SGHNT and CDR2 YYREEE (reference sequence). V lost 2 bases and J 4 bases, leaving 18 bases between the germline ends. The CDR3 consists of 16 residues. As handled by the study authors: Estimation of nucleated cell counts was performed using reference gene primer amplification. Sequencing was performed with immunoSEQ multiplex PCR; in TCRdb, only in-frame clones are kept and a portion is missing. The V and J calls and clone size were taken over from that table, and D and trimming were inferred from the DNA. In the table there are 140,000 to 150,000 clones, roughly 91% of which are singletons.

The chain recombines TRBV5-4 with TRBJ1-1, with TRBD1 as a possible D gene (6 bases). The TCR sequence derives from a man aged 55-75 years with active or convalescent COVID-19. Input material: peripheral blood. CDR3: CASSLPRDTSGTEAFF. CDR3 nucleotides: TGTGCCAGCAGCTTACCTCGGGACACTTCGGGCACTGAAGCTTTCTTT.